This T cell receptor beta chain was observed in a study of T cell responses to AZD1222 COVID-19 vaccine (dated by TCRdb to the early 2020s). A note on the overall study: TCR sequencing was performed for 230 to 250 trial participants, of whom roughly 200 were given two doses of AZD1222 and some 26 were given two doses of MenACWY control vaccine. Trial participants were enrolled by age into 18-55, 56-69 and 70-plus year subgroups, with about 150, 28 and 57 TCR-sequenced participants respectively. Paper-wide results and their limitations: Spike-specific TCR breadth and depth rose significantly after two AZD1222 doses compared with day 0 and with MenACWY recipients. Because no day 14 peak-response samples were available, repertoires were characterized only after the peak T cell response. In the small 56-69-year group, the increase in depth fell short of significance, most likely because of low power. Most participants were white British and females outnumbered males, and the authors suggested that clonal diversity may have been underestimated. The vaccine-associated CD4 TCRs covered the entire spike protein, and the dominant responses fell in regions 160-218 and 743-854. Only a handful of AZD1222 recipients were SARS-CoV-2 seropositive at baseline, limiting conclusions about previously exposed vaccinees. Epitopes outside the regions mutated in the B.1.351 and B.1.1.7 variants were reportedly recognized by nearly half of the unique spike-specific TCRs.

The CDR3 regions of human TCRbeta chains were analyzed by immunosequencing. The study's processing was this. Repertoire TCRs were matched against a reference library of SARS-CoV-2-specific TCRs generated with the MIRA antigen-specificity platform. Breadth was defined as the fraction of unique TCRs that were SARS-CoV-2-associated, and depth was defined as the fraction of total T cells that were SARS-CoV-2-associated. Using the MIRA data, each spike-specific TCR was mapped to the spike region that the TCR reacts to and placed in a CD4 or CD8 class. Log10-transformed breadth and depth values were compared by one-way ANOVA with Sidak's multiple comparisons tests. The table was pulled from immuneACCESS by TCRdb, which kept in-frame rearrangements only. Such tables lose some clones; where checked, under half of the loss comes from unresolved V genes, and the rest has no known cause. V and J calls plus clone size are reproduced from that table; the DNA served to infer D and trimming. The sample table lists 100,000 to 150,000 clones, 75% to 95% of them with a count of one. 4% to 4.5% of the sample lies in the top ten.

The time point label on this specimen signifies: about 28 days (+/-7) after the second vaccine dose. Interpreted using the paper, the treatment or condition label stands for: meningococcal conjugate vaccine given as trial control. Vaccinee samples were obtained from the UK trials COV001 and COV002, which included a single-blind randomized controlled phase 2/3 trial of AZD1222 (ChAdOx1 nCoV-19) in healthy adults. Trial participant PBMC samples were collected at day 0 and day 28 after the second dose for TCRbeta chain sequencing. Trimming takes 7 bases from V and 7 bases from J, and the germline ends sit 14 bases apart. The CDR3 holds 14 amino acids from the cysteine to the phenylalanine. This entry keeps only the CDR3 DNA: 42 bases, framed from base 1. From the germline V gene (reference sequence), CDR1 is LNHDA and CDR2 is SQIVND. Regarding this clone: Its antigen specificity is not known. One base away there is no much larger clone; base qualities are not given.

The rearrangement combines TRBV19 with TRBJ1-6; D gene: possibly TRBD1, on 5 matching bases. Sequencing was performed on peripheral blood, taken 28 days after the second dose of the MenACWY control vaccine. The TCR comes from an adult who received the MenACWY meningococcal vaccine as a control. CDR3 protein: CASNSDRLNSPLHF. At the DNA level, the sequence is TGTGCCAGTAACTCCGACAGACTCAATTCACCCCTCCACTTT.